Given below is one TCR beta chain in context. The data belong to a study of blood T cell repertoires in COVID-19. Overall study: PBMCs, B-cell-depleted T cells, or T cells provided the cDNA or gDNA that made up the material.

The authors' processing: Amplification from reference gene primers served as the basis for estimated nucleated cell counts. The data were produced by immunoSEQ multiplex PCR, yet TCRdb's version contains in-frame clones alone and is incomplete. The V and J calls and clone size were taken over from that table, and D and trimming were inferred from the DNA. The sample lists about 210,000 clones, around 81% occurring once. The sequence derives from a woman in her forties or fifties with acute COVID-19. Sequences were obtained from PBMCs or T cells enriched from blood (not recorded which).

The CDR3 is CASRRQGASGYTF. CDR3 sequence (DNA): TGTGCCAGCCGTCGTCAGGGGGCGTCTGGCTACACCTTC. This chain links TRBV21-1 with TRBJ1-2; TRBD1, the table's D call, was not compared with the DNA. TRBV21-1 is reported as a pseudogene. The CDR3 consists of 13 residues.